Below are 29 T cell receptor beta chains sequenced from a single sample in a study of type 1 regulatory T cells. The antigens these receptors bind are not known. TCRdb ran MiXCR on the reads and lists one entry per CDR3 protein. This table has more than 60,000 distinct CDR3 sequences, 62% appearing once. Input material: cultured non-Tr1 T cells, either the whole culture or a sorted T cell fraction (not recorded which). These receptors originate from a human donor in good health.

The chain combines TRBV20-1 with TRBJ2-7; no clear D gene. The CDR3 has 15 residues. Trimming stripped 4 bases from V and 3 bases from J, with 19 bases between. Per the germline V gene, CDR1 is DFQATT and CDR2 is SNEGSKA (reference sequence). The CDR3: CSAKEPGLPLYEQYF. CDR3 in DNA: TGCAGTGCTAAGGAACCGGGCCTCCCCCTCTACGAGCAGTACTTC.

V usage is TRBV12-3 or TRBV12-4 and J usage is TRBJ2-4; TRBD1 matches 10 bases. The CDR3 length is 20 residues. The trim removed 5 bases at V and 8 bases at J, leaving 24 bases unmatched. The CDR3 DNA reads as TGTGCCAGCAGTCCCCCAGTGAGTTTGACCCGGGACAGGGGTTTAGACATTCAGTACTTC. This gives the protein CASSPPVSLTRDRGLDIQYF.

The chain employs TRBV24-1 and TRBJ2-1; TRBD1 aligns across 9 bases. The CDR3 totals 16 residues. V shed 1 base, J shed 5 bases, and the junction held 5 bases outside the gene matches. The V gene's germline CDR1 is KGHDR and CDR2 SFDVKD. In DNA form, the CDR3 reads TGTGCCACCAGTGATTTCGGACAGGGGAGAGACAATGAGCAGTTCTTC. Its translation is CATSDFGQGRDNEQFF.

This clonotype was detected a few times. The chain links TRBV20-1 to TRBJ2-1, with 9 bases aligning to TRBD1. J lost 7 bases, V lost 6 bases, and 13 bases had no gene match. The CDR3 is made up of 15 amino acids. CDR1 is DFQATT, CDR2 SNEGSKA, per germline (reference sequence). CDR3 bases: TGCAGTGCCCCAGCCGGGACAGGGAGTAGGAATGAGCAGTTCTTC. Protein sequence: CSAPAGTGSRNEQFF.

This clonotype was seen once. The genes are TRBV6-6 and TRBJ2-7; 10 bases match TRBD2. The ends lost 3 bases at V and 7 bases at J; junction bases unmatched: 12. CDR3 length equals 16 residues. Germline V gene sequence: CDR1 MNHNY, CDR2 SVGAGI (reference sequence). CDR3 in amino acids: CASSYIQAGGPREQYF. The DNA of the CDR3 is TGTGCCAGCAGTTATATACAAGCGGGAGGGCCGAGGGAGCAGTACTTC.

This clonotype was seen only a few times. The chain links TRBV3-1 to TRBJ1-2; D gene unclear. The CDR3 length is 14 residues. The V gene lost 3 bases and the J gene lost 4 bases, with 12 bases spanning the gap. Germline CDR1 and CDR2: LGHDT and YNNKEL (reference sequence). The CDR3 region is CASSHSTETYGYTF. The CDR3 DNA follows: TGTGCCAGCAGCCACTCGACGGAAACCTATGGCTACACCTTC.

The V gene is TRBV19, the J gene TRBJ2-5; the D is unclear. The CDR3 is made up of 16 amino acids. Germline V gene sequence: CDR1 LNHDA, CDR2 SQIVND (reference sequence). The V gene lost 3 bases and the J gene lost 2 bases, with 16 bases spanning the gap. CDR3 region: CASSMEGSGLQETQYF. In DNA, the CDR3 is TGTGCCAGTAGTATGGAAGGTTCTGGGTTGCAAGAGACCCAGTACTTC.

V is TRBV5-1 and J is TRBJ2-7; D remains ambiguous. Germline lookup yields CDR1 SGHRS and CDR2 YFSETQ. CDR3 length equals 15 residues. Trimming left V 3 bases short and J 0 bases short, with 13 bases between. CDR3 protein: CASSWNTGSSYEQYF. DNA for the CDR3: TGCGCCAGCAGCTGGAATACCGGGTCCTCCTACGAGCAGTACTTC.

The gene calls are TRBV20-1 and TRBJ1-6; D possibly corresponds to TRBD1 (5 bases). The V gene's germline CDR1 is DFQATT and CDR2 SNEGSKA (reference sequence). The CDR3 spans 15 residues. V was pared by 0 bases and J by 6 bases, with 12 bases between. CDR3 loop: CSARDWAGPNSPLHF. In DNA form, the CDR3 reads TGCAGTGCTAGAGATTGGGCAGGGCCTAATTCACCCCTCCACTTT.

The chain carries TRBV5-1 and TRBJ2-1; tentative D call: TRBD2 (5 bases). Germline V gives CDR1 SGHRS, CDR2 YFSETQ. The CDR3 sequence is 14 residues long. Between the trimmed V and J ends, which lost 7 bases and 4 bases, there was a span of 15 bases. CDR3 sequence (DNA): TGCGCCAGCCAACCCGGGAATACTTACAATGAGCAGTTCTTC. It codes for CASQPGNTYNEQFF.

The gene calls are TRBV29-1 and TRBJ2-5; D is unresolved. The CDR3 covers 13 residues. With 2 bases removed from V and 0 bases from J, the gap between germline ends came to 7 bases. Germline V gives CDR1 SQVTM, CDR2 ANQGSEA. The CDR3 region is CSVEPPYQETQYF. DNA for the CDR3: TGCAGCGTTGAACCGCCCTACCAAGAGACCCAGTACTTC. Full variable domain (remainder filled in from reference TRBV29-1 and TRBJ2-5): SAVISQKPSRDICQRGTSLTIQCQVDSQVTMMFWYRQQPGQSLTLIATANQGSEATYESGFVIDKFPISRPNLTFSTLTVSNMSPEDSSIYLCSVEPPYQETQYFGPGTRLLVL.

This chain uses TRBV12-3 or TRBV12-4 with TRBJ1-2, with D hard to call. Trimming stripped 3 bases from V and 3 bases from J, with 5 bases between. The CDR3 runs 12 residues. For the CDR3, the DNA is TGTGCCAGCAGTTTCGAATACTATGGCTACACCTTC. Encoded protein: CASSFEYYGYTF.

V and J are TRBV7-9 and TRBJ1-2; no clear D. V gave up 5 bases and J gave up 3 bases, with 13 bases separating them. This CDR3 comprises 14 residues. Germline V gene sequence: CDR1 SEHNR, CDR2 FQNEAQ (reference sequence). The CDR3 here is CASSPYTTDYGYTF. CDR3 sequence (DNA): TGTGCCAGCAGCCCCTACACCACCGACTATGGCTACACCTTC. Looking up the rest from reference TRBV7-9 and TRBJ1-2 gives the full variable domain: DTGVSQNPRHKITKRGQNVTFRCDPISEHNRLYWYRQTLGQGPEFLTYFQNEAQLEKSRLLSDRFSAERPKGSFSTLEIQRTEQGDSAMYLCASSPYTTDYGYTFGSGTRLTVV.

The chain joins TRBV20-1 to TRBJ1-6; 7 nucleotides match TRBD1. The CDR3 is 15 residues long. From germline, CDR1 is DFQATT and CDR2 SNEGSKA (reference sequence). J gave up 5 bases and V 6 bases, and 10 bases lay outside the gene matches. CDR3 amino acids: CSAVVGDRNNSPLHF. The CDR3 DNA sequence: TGCAGTGCCGTAGTCGGGGACAGAAATAATTCACCCCTCCACTTT.

CDR3 region: CSARTGFGNTIYF. CDR3 nucleotides: TGCAGTGCCAGGACAGGGTTCGGAAACACCATATATTTT. The V gene is TRBV20-1, the J gene TRBJ1-3; 8 positions match TRBD1. The J segment lost 4 bases and the V segment lost 6 bases, leaving 5 bases of the junction unmatched. Looked up from germline, CDR1 is DFQATT and CDR2 is SNEGSKA (reference sequence). The CDR3 is made up of 13 amino acids.

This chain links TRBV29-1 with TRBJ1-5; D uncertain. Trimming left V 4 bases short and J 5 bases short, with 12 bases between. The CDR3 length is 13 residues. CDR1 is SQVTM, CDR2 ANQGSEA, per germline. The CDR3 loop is CSVGSDIDQPQHF. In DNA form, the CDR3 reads TGCAGCGTTGGTTCAGACATAGATCAGCCCCAGCATTTT.

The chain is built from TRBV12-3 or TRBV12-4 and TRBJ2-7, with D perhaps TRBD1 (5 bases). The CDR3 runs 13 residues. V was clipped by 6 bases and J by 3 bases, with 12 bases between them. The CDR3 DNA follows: TGTGCCAGCAGCGACAGAAGACACTACGAGCAGTACTTC. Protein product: CASSDRRHYEQYF.

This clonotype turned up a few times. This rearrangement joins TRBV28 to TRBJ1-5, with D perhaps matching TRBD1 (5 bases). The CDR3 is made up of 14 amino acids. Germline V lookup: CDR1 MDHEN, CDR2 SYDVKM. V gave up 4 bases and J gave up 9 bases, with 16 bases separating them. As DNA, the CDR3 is TGTGCCAGCAGTTCCGGAACAGGAGTTCGGCCCCAGCATTTT. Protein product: CASSSGTGVRPQHF.

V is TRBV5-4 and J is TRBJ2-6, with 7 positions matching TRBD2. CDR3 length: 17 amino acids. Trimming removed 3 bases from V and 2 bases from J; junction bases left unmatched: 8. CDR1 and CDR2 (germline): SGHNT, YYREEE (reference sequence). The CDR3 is CASSWGGGTTGANVLTF. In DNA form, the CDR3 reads TGTGCCAGCAGCTGGGGGGGGGGTACGACTGGGGCCAACGTCCTGACTTTC. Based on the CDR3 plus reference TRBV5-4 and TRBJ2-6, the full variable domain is ETGVTQSPTHLIKTRGQQVTLRCSSQSGHNTVSWYQQALGQGPQFIFQYYREEENGRGNFPPRFSGLQFPNYSSELNVNALELDDSALYLCASSWGGGTTGANVLTFGAGSRLTVL.

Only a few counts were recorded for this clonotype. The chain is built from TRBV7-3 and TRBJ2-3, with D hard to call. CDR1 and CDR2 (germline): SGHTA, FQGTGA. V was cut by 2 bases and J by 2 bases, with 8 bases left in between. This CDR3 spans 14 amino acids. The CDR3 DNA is TGTGCCAGCAGCTTACGCGGAGTCACAGATACGCAGTATTTT. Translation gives CASSLRGVTDTQYF.

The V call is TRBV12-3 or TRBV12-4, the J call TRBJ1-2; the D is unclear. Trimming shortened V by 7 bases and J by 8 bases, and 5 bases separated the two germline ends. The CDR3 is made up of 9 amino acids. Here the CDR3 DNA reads TGTGCCAGCACGCCGGGCTACACCTTC. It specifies CASTPGYTF.

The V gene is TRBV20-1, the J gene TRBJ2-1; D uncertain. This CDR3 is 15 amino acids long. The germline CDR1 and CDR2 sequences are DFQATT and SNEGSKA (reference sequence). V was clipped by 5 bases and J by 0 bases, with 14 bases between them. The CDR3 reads CSAHPALGSYNEQFF. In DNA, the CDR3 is TGCAGTGCTCACCCCGCCCTGGGCTCCTACAATGAGCAGTTCTTC.

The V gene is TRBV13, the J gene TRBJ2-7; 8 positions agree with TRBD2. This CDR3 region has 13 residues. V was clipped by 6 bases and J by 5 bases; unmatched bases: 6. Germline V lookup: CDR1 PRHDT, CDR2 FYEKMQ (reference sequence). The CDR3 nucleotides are TGTGCCAGCAGGCCCAGCGGGAGAAACGAGCAGTACTTC. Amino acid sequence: CASRPSGRNEQYF.

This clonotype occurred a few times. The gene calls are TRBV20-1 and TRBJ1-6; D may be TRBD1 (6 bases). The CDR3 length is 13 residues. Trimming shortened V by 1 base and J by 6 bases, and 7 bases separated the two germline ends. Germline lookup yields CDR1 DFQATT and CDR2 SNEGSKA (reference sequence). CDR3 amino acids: CSARADSNSPLHF. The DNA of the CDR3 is TGCAGTGCTAGAGCGGACAGTAATTCACCCCTCCACTTT.

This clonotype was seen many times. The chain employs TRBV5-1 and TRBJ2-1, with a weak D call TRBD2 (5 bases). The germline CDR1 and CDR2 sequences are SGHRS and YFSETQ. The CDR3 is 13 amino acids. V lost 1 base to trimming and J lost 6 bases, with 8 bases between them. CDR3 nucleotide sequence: TGCGCCAGCAGCTTGCAGGCGGGCAATGAGCAGTTCTTC. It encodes CASSLQAGNEQFF. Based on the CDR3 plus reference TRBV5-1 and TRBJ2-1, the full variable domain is KAGVTQTPRYLIKTRGQQVTLSCSPISGHRSVSWYQQTPGQGLQFLFEYFSETQRNKGNFPGRFSGRQFSNSRSEMNVSTLELGDSALYLCASSLQAGNEQFFGPGTRLTVL.

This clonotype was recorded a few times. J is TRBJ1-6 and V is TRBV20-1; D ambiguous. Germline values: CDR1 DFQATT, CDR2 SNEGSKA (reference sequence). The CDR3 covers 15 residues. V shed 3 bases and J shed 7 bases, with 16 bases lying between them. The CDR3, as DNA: TGCAGTGCTAGGGAGGATGGTTTCCTGAATTCACCCCTCCACTTT. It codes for CSAREDGFLNSPLHF.

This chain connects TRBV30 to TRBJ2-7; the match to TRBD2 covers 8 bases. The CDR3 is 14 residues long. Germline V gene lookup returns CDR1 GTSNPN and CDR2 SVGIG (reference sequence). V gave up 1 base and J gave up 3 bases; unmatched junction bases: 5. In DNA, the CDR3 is TGTGCCTGGAGTGGGACTAGCCGATTCTACGAGCAGTACTTC. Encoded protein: CAWSGTSRFYEQYF.

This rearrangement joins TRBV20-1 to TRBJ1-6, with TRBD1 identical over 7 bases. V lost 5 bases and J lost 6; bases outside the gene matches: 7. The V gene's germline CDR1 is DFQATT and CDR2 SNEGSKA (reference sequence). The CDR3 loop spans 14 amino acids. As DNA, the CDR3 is TGCAGTGCTCAAACGACAGGGTTTAATTCACCCCTCCACTTT. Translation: CSAQTTGFNSPLHF.

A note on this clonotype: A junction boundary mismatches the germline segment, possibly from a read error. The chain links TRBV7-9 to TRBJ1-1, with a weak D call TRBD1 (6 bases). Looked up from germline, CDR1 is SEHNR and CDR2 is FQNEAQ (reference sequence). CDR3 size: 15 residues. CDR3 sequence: CATSLGEGESTEAFF. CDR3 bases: TGTGCCACCAGCTTAGGAGAGGGGGAAAGCACTGAAGCTTTCTTT.